Below are 32 T cell receptor beta chains sequenced from a single sample in a study of monozygotic twins with inflammatory bowel disease. TCRdb re-called the 5' RACE reads and catalogs CDR3 proteins one per entry, DNA excluded. This listing includes fewer than 350,000 distinct CDR3 sequences. The sample was blood. All receptors derive from a human donor with ulcerative colitis or Crohn's disease, or a healthy co-twin of an affected twin (not recorded which).

The J gene is TRBJ1-4, the V gene TRBV20-1; TCRdb indicates TRBD1, and absent DNA this call remains unverified. Per the germline V gene, CDR1 is DFQATT and CDR2 is SNEGSKA (reference sequence). The CDR3 has 13 residues. CDR3 protein: CSASGTDNEKLFF.

The chain combines TRBV29-1 with TRBJ1-1; TCRdb outputs TRBD1, but without DNA this stays unchecked. Germline V gene sequence: CDR1 SQVTM, CDR2 ANQGSEA. The CDR3 contains 13 residues. This chain's CDR3 is CSVEGVQGREAFF.

V and J are TRBV21-1 and TRBJ1-1; checking the TCRdb D call of TRBD1 is not possible without DNA. TRBV21-1 is deemed a pseudogene. The CDR3 consists of 15 residues. The CDR3 sequence is CASKLRQPHYTEAFF.

The J gene is TRBJ1-6, the V gene TRBV9; TCRdb picks TRBD1, but there is no DNA to check that call. CDR3 length equals 15 residues. Germline CDR1 is SGDLS and CDR2 is YYNGEE. CDR3 region: CASSVDGQVNSPLHF.

The genes are TRBV29-1 and TRBJ1-2; TCRdb gives TRBD1 as the D gene, but with no DNA this cannot be confirmed. The CDR3 extends over 11 amino acids. The germline V gene has CDR1 SQVTM and CDR2 ANQGSEA. The chain's CDR3 is CSVETGHLIVF.

This chain connects TRBV12-3 or TRBV12-4 to TRBJ2-5. CDR3 length: 13 amino acids. This chain's CDR3 is CASSFQQWETQYF.

The rearrangement joins TRBV5-1 to TRBJ2-5; the D gene TCRdb calls, TRBD1, cannot be checked with no DNA. CDR3 length: 15 amino acids. Germline values: CDR1 SGHRS, CDR2 YFSETQ. The CDR3 loop reads CATHSGTGGRETQYF.

V is TRBV20-1 and J is TRBJ2-5; TCRdb names TRBD2, which stays unverified in the absence of DNA. This CDR3 is built from 13 residues. Germline V lookup: CDR1 DFQATT, CDR2 SNEGSKA (reference sequence). The CDR3 sequence: CSAREGPGETQYF.

V gene TRBV12-3 or TRBV12-4 combines with J gene TRBJ2-5; as DNA is missing, the TRBD1 call by TCRdb cannot be tested. This CDR3 is built from 14 residues. The CDR3 loop reads CASSARTGGETQYF.

The J gene is TRBJ2-3, the V gene TRBV4-3; TCRdb's assignment of TRBD1 cannot be checked, as there is no DNA. Per germline, CDR1 LGHNA and CDR2 YSLEER. The CDR3 has 14 residues. CDR3 loop: CASSRNEQGATQYF.

The rearrangement uses TRBV27 and TRBJ2-7; the TRBD1 assignment by TCRdb is unverifiable without DNA. Germline V CDR1 and CDR2: MNHEY, SMNVEV (reference sequence). CDR3 length: 14 residues. The CDR3 here is CASSAMDRPPEQYF.

J is TRBJ2-1 and V is TRBV19; TCRdb gives TRBD1 as the D gene, but with no DNA this cannot be confirmed. This CDR3 region has 13 residues. Looked up from germline, CDR1 is LNHDA and CDR2 is SQIVND (reference sequence). The CDR3 sequence is CASNRAVYNEQFF.

V gene TRBV28 combines with J gene TRBJ2-7; checking the TCRdb D call of TRBD2 is not possible without DNA. The CDR3 extends over 16 amino acids. CDR1 is MDHEN and CDR2 is SYDVKM in the germline V gene. CDR3: CASSFPEGLATYEQYF.

The CDR3 here is CASSGLAANTGELFF. The rearrangement joins TRBV9 to TRBJ2-2; TCRdb proposes TRBD2, but this gene call is untestable without DNA. Per germline, CDR1 SGDLS and CDR2 YYNGEE. The CDR3 spans 15 residues.

The chain uses TRBV7-8 and TRBJ1-6; the D call from TCRdb, TRBD1, cannot be confirmed without DNA. Germline assignment: CDR1 SGHVS and CDR2 FQNEAQ. The CDR3 contains 15 residues. The CDR3 here is CASSLDWQGGSPLHF.

V gene TRBV20-1 combines with J gene TRBJ1-1; TCRdb's assignment of TRBD1 cannot be checked, as there is no DNA. CDR1 is DFQATT, CDR2 SNEGSKA, per germline (reference sequence). The CDR3 covers 14 residues. CDR3 in amino acids: CSAEIGQLNNEAFF.

The J gene is TRBJ1-2, the V gene TRBV10-3. This CDR3 spans 13 amino acids. From germline, CDR1 is ENHRY and CDR2 SYGVKD. The CDR3 sequence: CAINVGNNYGYTF.

The chain employs TRBV7-8 and TRBJ2-5; the D gene TCRdb calls, TRBD1, cannot be checked with no DNA. From germline, CDR1 is SGHVS and CDR2 FQNEAQ. This CDR3 region has 15 residues. The CDR3 sequence is CASSLAGQGFETQYF.

The chain links TRBV24-1 to TRBJ2-1. The V gene's germline CDR1 is KGHDR and CDR2 SFDVKD. The CDR3 length is 13 residues. The CDR3 sequence: CATSAWPSNEQFF.

This chain's CDR3 is CASSMGTPSYNEQFF. The chain couples TRBV5-1 to TRBJ2-1; the TCRdb call, TRBD2, lacks DNA for checking. Germline V gene lookup returns CDR1 SGHRS and CDR2 YFSETQ. The CDR3 runs 15 residues.

J is TRBJ2-1 and V is TRBV5-1. Germline CDR1 reads SGHRS; CDR2 reads YFSETQ. The CDR3 is made up of 12 amino acids. CDR3 protein: CASSLQLNEQFF.

V and J are TRBV5-1 and TRBJ2-1; TCRdb indicates TRBD2, and absent DNA this call remains unverified. This CDR3 has 18 residues. Germline assignment: CDR1 SGHRS and CDR2 YFSETQ. The CDR3 region is CASSPAGTSGTFYNEQFF.

This rearrangement joins TRBV7-8 to TRBJ2-5. CDR1 and CDR2 (germline): SGHVS, FQNEAQ. CDR3 length equals 14 residues. This chain's CDR3 is CASSLLLAGETQYF.

The chain uses TRBV5-1 and TRBJ2-3; with no DNA, the TCRdb D assignment of TRBD1 cannot be verified. The germline V gene has CDR1 SGHRS and CDR2 YFSETQ. The length of the CDR3 is 14 residues. The CDR3 is CASSMGGGTDTQYF.

The J gene is TRBJ2-4, the V gene TRBV21-1. TRBV21-1 is flagged as a pseudogene. The CDR3 extends over 17 amino acids. CDR3 protein: CASSLDGGEIAKNIQYF.

J is TRBJ2-2 and V is TRBV11-2; as DNA is missing, the TRBD2 call by TCRdb cannot be tested. Germline assignment: CDR1 SGHAT and CDR2 FQNNGV. CDR3 size: 16 residues. This CDR3 is CASSSLGSLNTGELFF.

Here the CDR3 reads CASSQGLAELNEQFF. This chain connects TRBV4-1 to TRBJ2-1; the TCRdb D gene call, TRBD2, has no DNA to confirm it. The CDR3 is 15 residues long. In germline, CDR1 is MGHRA, CDR2 YSYEKL.

This chain links TRBV4-1 with TRBJ1-3. The CDR3 is 18 residues long. The V gene's germline CDR1 is MGHRA and CDR2 YSYEKL. The CDR3 loop is CASSQGGGGVDSGNTIYF.

This chain connects TRBV7-2 to TRBJ1-2; the D gene TCRdb calls, TRBD1, cannot be checked with no DNA. Looked up from germline, CDR1 is SGHTA and CDR2 is FQGNSA. This CDR3 region has 16 residues. CDR3 sequence reads: CASSLQTVGTAYGYTF.

The chain joins TRBV12-3 or TRBV12-4 to TRBJ2-1; TCRdb selects TRBD1, and the lack of DNA leaves this call unchecked. CDR3 size: 13 residues. The CDR3 region is CASGRGQTVEQFF.

This chain uses TRBV5-1 with TRBJ2-5; TCRdb's D call of TRBD1 is untestable without DNA. Per germline, CDR1 SGHRS and CDR2 YFSETQ. This CDR3 region has 15 residues. The CDR3 spells CASSPYNRERETRYF.

The chain is built from TRBV29-1 and TRBJ2-7. Germline V gene lookup returns CDR1 SQVTM and CDR2 ANQGSEA. The CDR3 spans 11 residues. Here the CDR3 reads CSVVSTYEQYF.